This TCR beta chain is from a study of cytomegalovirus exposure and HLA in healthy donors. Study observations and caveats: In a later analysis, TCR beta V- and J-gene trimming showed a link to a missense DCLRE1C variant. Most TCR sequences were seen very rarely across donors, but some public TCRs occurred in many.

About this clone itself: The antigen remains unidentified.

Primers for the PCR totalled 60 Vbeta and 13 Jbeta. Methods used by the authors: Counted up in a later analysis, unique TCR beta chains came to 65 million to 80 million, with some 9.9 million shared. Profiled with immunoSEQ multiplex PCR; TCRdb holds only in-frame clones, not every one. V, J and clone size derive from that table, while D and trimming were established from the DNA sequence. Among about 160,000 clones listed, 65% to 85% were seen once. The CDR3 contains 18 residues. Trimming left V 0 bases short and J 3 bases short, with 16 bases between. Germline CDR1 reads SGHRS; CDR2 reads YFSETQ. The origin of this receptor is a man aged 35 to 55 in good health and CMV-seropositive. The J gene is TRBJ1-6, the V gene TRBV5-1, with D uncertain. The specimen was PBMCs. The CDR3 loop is CASSLAGGRDYYNSPLHF. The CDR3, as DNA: TGCGCCAGCAGCTTGGCCGGTGGCCGGGATTACTATAATTCACCCCTCCACTTT. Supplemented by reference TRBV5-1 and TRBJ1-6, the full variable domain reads KAGVTQTPRYLIKTRGQQVTLSCSPISGHRSVSWYQQTPGQGLQFLFEYFSETQRNKGNFPGRFSGRQFSNSRSEMNVSTLELGDSALYLCASSLAGGRDYYNSPLHFGNGTRLTVT.